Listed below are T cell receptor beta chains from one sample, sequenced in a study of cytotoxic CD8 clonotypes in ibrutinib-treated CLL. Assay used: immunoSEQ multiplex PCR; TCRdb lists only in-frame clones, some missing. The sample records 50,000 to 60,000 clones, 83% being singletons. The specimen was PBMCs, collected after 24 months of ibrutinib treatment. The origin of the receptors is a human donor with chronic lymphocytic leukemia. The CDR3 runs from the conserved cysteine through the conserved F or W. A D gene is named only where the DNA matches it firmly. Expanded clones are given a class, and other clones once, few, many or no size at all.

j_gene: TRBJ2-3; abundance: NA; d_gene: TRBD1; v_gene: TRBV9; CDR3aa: CASSEDRGRSSGTDTQYF; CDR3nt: TGTGCCAGCAGCGAAGACAGGGGGCGGTCTAGCGGTACAGATACGCAGTATTTT
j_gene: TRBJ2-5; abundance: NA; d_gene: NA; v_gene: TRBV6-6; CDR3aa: CASSYLRPEQQETQYF; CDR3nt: TGTGCCAGCAGTTACTTAAGGCCCGAACAGCAAGAGACCCAGTACTTC
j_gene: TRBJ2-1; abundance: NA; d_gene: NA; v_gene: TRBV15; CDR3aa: CATSRDSPALGQREQFF; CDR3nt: TGTGCCACCAGCAGAGATTCCCCTGCTCTAGGCCAACGAGAGCAGTTCTTC
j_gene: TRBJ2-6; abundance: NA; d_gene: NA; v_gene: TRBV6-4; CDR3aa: CASSATGANVLTF; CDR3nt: TGTGCCAGCAGTGCAACTGGGGCCAACGTCCTGACTTTC
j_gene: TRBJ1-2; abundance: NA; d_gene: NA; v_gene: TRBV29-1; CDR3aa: CSVAIQSYGYTF; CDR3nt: TGCAGCGTTGCCATACAAAGCTATGGCTACACCTTC
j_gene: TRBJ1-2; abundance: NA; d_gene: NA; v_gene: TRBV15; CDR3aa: CATRVAYNYGYTF; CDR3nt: TGTGCCACCAGGGTGGCGTACAACTATGGCTACACCTTC
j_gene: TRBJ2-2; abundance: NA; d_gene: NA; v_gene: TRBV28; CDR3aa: CASSLRASANTGELFF; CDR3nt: TGTGCCAGCAGTTTACGCGCGTCAGCGAACACCGGGGAGCTGTTTTTT
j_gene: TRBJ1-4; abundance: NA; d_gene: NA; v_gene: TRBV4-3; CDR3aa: CASSQESAVRGKLFF; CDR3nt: TGCGCCAGCAGCCAAGAATCGGCGGTTCGGGGAAAACTGTTTTTT
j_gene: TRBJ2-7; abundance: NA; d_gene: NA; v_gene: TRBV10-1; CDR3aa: CASSESSRYEQYF; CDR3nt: TGCGCCAGCAGTGAGTCGTCGCGGTACGAGCAGTACTTC
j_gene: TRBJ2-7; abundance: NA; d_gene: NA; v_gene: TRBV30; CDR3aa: CAWRQGSYEQYF; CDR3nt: TGTGCCTGGAGACAGGGTTCCTACGAGCAGTACTTC
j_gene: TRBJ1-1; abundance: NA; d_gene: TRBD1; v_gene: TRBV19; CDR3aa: CASSTDAGGTNTEAFF; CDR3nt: TGTGCCAGTAGCACTGATGCAGGGGGAACGAACACTGAAGCTTTCTTT
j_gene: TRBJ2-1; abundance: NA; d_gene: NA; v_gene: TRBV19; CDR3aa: CASSRGESRALGNEQFF; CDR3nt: TGTGCCAGTAGTAGGGGCGAGTCGCGGGCCCTGGGCAATGAGCAGTTCTTC
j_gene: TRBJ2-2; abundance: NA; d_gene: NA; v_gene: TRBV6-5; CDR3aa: CASMDTGELFF; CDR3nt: TGTGCCAGCATGGACACCGGGGAGCTGTTTTTT
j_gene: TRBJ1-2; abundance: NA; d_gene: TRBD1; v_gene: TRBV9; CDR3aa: CASSVGQGTNYGYTF; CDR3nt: TGTGCCAGCAGCGTAGGACAGGGAACAAACTATGGCTACACCTTC
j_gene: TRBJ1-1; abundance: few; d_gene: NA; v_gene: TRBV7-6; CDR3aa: CASSLAGSEAFF; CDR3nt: TGTGCCAGCAGCTTAGCAGGGTCTGAAGCTTTCTTT
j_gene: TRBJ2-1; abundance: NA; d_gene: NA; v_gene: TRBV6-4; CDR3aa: CASSDRTPHEQFF; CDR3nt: TGTGCCAGCAGTGACCGGACACCCCATGAGCAGTTCTTC
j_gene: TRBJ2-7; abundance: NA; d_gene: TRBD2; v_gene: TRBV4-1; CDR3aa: CASSQDRGAGAKYEQYF; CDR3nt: TGCGCCAGCAGCCAAGATCGCGGGGCGGGAGCCAAATACGAGCAGTACTTC
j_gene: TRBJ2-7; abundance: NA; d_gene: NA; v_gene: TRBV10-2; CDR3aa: CASRATAATHYEQYF; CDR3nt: TGCGCCAGCAGGGCAACAGCCGCTACCCATTACGAGCAGTACTTC
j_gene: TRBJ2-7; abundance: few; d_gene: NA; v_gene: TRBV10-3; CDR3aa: CAISESNDVSNEQYF; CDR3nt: TGTGCCATCAGTGAGTCAAACGACGTATCGAACGAGCAGTACTTC
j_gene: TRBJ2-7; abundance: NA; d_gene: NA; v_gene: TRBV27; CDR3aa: CASSFGRNYEQYF; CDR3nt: TGTGCCAGCAGTTTTGGGCGGAACTACGAGCAGTACTTC
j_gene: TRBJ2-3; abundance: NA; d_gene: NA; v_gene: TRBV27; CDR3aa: CASSPRGPLGSDTQYF; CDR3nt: TGTGCCAGCAGTCCCCGCGGGCCCCTAGGGTCAGATACGCAGTATTTT
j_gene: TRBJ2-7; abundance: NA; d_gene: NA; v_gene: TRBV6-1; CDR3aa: CASSQSRYEQYF; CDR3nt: TGTGCCAGCAGCCAGTCTAGGTACGAGCAGTACTTC
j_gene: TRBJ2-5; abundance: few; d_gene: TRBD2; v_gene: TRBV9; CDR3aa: CASSGTSGSPPQYF; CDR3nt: TGTGCCAGCAGCGGGACTAGCGGGTCCCCGCCCCAGTACTTC
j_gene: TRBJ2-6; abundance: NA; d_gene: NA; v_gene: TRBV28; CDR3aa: CASRPPGGAGANVLTF; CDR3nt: TGTGCCAGCAGACCCCCCGGGGGCGCTGGGGCCAACGTCCTGACTTTC
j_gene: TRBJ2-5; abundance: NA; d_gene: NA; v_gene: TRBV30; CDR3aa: CAWRELASGWETQYF; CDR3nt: TGTGCCTGGAGAGAGCTAGCGTCGGGATGGGAGACCCAGTACTTC
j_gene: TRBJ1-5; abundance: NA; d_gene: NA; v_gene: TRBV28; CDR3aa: CASHPGQGNNQPQHF; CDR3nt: TGTGCCAGCCACCCCGGGCAGGGTAACAATCAGCCCCAGCATTTT
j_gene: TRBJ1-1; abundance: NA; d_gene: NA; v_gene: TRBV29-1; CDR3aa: CSVVGADTEAFF; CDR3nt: TGCAGCGTTGTGGGGGCTGACACTGAAGCTTTCTTT
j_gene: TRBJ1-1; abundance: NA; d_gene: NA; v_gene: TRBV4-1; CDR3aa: CASSQDRDTEAFF; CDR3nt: TGCGCCAGCAGCCAAGACAGGGACACTGAAGCTTTCTTT
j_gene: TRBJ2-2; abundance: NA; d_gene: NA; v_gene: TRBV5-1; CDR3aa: CASSRDTNTGELFF; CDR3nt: TGCGCCAGCAGCCGGGACACGAACACCGGGGAGCTGTTTTTT
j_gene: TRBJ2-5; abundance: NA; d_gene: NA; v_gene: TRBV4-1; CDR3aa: CASSQFLSGGETQYF; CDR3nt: TGCGCCAGCAGCCAATTTTTAAGCGGAGGGGAGACCCAGTACTTC
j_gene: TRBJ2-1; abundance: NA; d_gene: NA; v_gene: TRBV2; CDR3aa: CASSDGLAAESSSYNEQFF; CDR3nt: TGTGCCAGCAGTGACGGGCTAGCAGCTGAATCGAGCTCCTACAATGAGCAGTTCTTC
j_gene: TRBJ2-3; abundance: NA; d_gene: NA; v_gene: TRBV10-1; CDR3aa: CASSDGGAGTDTQYF; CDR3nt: TGCGCCAGCAGTGATGGCGGGGCCGGCACAGATACGCAGTATTTT
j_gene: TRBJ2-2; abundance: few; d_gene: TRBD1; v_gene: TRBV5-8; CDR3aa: CATPRYQGANTGELFF; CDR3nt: TGTGCCACCCCTAGGTACCAGGGGGCAAACACCGGGGAGCTGTTTTTT
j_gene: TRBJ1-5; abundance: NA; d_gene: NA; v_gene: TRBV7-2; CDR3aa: CASSLAGSESSQHF; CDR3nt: TGTGCCAGCAGCTTAGCAGGGTCCGAGAGTAGCCAGCATTTT
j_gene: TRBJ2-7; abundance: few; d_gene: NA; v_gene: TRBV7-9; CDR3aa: CASSWPGYDSYEQYF; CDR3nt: TGTGCCAGCAGCTGGCCCGGGTACGACTCCTACGAGCAGTACTTC
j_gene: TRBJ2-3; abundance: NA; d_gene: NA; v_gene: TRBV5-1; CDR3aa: CASSLVQGADTGTQYF; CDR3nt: TGCGCCAGCAGCTTGGTACAGGGAGCCGACACGGGTACGCAGTATTTT
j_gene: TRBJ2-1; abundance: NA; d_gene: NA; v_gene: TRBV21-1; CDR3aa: CASSKGKGGTEQFF; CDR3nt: TGTGCCAGCAGCAAAGGAAAAGGGGGGACTGAGCAGTTCTTC
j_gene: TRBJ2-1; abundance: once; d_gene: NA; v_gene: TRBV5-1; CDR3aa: CASSLETGRNNEQFF; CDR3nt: TGCGCCAGCAGCTTGGAAACAGGCCGAAACAATGAGCAGTTCTTC
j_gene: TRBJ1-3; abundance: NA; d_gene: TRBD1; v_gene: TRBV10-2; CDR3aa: CASREDRLHSGNTIYF; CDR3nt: TGCGCCAGCAGGGAGGACAGGCTTCACTCTGGAAACACCATATATTTT
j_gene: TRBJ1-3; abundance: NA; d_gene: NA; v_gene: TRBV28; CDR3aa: CASSLSGASSGNTIYF; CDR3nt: TGTGCCAGCAGTTTATCCGGCGCAAGCTCTGGAAACACCATATATTTT
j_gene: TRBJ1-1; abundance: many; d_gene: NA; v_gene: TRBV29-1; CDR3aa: CSVEGGNTEAFF; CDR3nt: TGCAGCGTTGAGGGGGGGAACACTGAAGCTTTCTTT
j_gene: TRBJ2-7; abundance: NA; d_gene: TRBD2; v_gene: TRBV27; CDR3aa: CASSSRTSATYEQYF; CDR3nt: TGTGCCAGCAGTTCCCGTACTAGCGCCACCTACGAGCAGTACTTC
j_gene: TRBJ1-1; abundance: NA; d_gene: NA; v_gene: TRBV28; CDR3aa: CASSLAGMNTEAFF; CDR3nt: TGTGCCAGCAGTTTAGCGGGGATGAACACTGAAGCTTTCTTT
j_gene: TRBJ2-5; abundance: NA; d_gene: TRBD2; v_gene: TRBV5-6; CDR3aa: CASSLTSGSSLQYF; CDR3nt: TGTGCCAGCAGCCTGACTAGCGGGTCGTCGCTCCAGTACTTC
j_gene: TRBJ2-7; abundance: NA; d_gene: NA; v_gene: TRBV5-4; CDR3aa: CASSLLNYEQYF; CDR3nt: TGTGCCAGCAGCCTTCTCAACTACGAGCAGTACTTC